The sequence of this T cell receptor (beta chain) was determined in a study of cytomegalovirus exposure and HLA in healthy donors. Regarding the study as a whole: Rare sequences made up most TCRs, while some public TCRs were found in many donors.

PCR was performed using 60 Vbeta and 13 Jbeta primers. Produced via immunoSEQ multiplex PCR; TCRdb's table is partial and in-frame only. The data contain about 160,000 clones, around 63% of them singletons. Germline CDR1 reads GTSNPN; CDR2 reads SVGIG (reference sequence). This CDR3 spans 17 amino acids. The ends were cut back, 1 base at V and 1 base at J, with 17 bases in the middle. This clone was found a few times. What it recognizes is unknown. This receptor was taken from a woman aged 18-29 years in good health and CMV-seropositive. The chain recombines TRBV30 with TRBJ1-5, with a possible D match to TRBD1 (6 bases). Input material: PBMCs. The CDR3 DNA reads as TGTGCCTGGAGTGCCACGTTGGGGCAGGGGAGCAATCAGCCCCAGCATTTT. Translating gives CAWSATLGQGSNQPQHF.